The 8 T cell receptor beta chains below all came from one sample that was sequenced in a study of T cells in Graves' hyperthyroidism and ophthalmopathy. Amplified TCR beta CDR3 regions derived from RNA transcripts. The HTBI primer set was used in a first-round RT-PCR of the TCR CDR3. Via MiXCR, TCRdb re-called the multiplex PCR reads, giving one row per CDR3 protein. The sample has a few hundred thousand distinct CDR3 sequences; roughly 16% are singletons. Sequenced sample: blood. The receptors stem from a woman between 35 and 50 years old with Graves' ophthalmopathy.

The chain carries TRBV20-1 and TRBJ2-1, with TRBD2 matching over 11 bases. The CDR3 is made up of 19 amino acids. Germline CDR1 is DFQATT and CDR2 is SNEGSKA (reference sequence). The ends lost 0 bases at V and 7 bases at J; junction bases unmatched: 17. CDR3 region: CSARDKWDLGLAGGNEQFF. CDR3 sequence (DNA): TGCAGTGCTAGAGATAAATGGGATCTAGGGCTAGCGGGAGGAAATGAGCAGTTCTTC.

The chain links TRBV5-1 to TRBJ1-1, with TRBD1 matching 7 bases. With 2 bases clipped from V and 2 bases from J, the junction kept 9 bases outside the gene matches. Germline assignment: CDR1 SGHRS and CDR2 YFSETQ. This CDR3 comprises 16 residues. In DNA, the CDR3 is TGCGCCAGCAGCTTCGATCCAGGGGGTCCCAACACTGAAGCTTTCTTT. This codes for CASSFDPGGPNTEAFF.

In this sample, this clonotype turned up many times. The rearrangement uses TRBV20-1 and TRBJ1-1, with 7 positions matching TRBD1. The trim removed 6 bases at V and 3 bases at J, leaving 10 bases unmatched. The CDR3 has 14 residues. The germline V gene encodes CDR1 DFQATT and CDR2 SNEGSKA (reference sequence). The CDR3 DNA reads as TGCAGTGCCCGGGAGGGGGCTTGGTACACTGAAGCTTTCTTT. The encoded protein is CSAREGAWYTEAFF.

A few counts support this clonotype. The rearrangement uses TRBV6-5 and TRBJ1-4; no definite D call. V lost 3 bases, J lost 8 bases, and 16 bases lay in between. This CDR3 has 15 amino acids. The germline CDR1 and CDR2 sequences are MNHEY and SVGAGI. The CDR3 DNA sequence: TGTGCCAGCAGTTATCAAGGGTATCCTGCGGAAAAACTGTTTTTT. Amino acids: CASSYQGYPAEKLFF.

There are a few counts of this clonotype. V and J are TRBV18 and TRBJ2-7; TRBD1 agrees at 8 bases. There are 14 residues in the CDR3. Trimming at V came to 2 bases and at J to 5 bases, leaving 5 bases not matched to a gene. Germline V gene data show CDR1 as KGHSH and CDR2 as LQKENI. The CDR3 nucleotides are TGTGCCAGCTCACCAAGGACAGGGATCCACGAGCAGTACTTC. Translated, it gives CASSPRTGIHEQYF. The full variable domain, its missing parts supplied by reference TRBV18 and TRBJ2-7, is NAGVMQNPRHLVRRRGQEARLRCSPMKGHSHVYWYRQLPEEGLKFMVYLQKENIIDESGMPKERFSAEFPKEGPSILRIQQVVRGDSAAYFCASSPRTGIHEQYFGPGTRLTVT.

V and J are TRBV11-2 and TRBJ1-6; 10 bases match TRBD1. The junction had 5 bases not matched to a gene; V was cut back by 3 bases and J by 0 bases. In germline, CDR1 is SGHAT, CDR2 FQNNGV. CDR3 size: 18 residues. The CDR3 sequence: CASSLGQGFISYNSPLHF. Here the CDR3 DNA reads TGTGCCAGCAGCTTGGGACAGGGGTTTATCTCCTATAATTCACCCCTCCACTTT.

The chain links TRBV19 to TRBJ2-1; possible D gene TRBD2, 5 bases. Trimming removed 3 bases from V and 9 bases from J, with 15 bases in between. The germline V gene has CDR1 LNHDA and CDR2 SQIVND (reference sequence). CDR3 length: 14 amino acids. CDR3: CASSIWEKDGEQFF. The CDR3 coding sequence is TGTGCCAGTAGTATTTGGGAGAAAGACGGTGAGCAGTTCTTC.

The table lists this clonotype with many counts. The chain couples TRBV28 to TRBJ1-1; tentative D call: TRBD1 (5 bases). Trimming removed 2 bases at V and 11 bases at J, with 12 bases between. CDR1 and CDR2 (germline): MDHEN, SYDVKM. The CDR3 covers 12 residues. The CDR3 sequence: CASSLGQGRAFF. CDR3 bases: TGTGCCAGCAGTTTAGGGCAGGGACGCGCTTTCTTT.